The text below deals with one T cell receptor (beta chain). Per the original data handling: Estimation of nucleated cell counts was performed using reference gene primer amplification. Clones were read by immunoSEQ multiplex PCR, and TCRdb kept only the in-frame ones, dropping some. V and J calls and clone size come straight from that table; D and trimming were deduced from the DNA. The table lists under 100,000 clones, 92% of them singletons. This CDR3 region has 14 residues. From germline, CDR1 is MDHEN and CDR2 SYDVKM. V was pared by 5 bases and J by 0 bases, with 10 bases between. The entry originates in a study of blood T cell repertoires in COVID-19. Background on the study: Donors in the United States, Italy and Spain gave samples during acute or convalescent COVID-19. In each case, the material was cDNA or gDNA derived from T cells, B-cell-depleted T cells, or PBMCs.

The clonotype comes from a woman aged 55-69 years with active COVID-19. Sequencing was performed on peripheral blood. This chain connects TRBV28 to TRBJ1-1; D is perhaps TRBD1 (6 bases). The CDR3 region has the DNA TGTGCCAGCAGTACTACAGGGATGAACACTGAAGCTTTCTTT. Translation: CASSTTGMNTEAFF.